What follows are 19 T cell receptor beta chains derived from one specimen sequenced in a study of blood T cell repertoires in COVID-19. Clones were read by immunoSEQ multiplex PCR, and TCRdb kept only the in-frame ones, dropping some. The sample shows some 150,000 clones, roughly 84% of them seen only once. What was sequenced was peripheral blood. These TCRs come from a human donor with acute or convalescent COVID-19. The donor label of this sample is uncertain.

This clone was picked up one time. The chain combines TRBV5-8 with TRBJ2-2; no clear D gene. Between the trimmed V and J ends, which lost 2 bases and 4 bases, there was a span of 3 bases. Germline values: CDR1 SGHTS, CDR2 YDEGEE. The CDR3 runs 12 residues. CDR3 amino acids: CASSFSTGELFF. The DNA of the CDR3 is TGTGCCAGCAGCTTCAGCACCGGGGAGCTGTTTTTT.

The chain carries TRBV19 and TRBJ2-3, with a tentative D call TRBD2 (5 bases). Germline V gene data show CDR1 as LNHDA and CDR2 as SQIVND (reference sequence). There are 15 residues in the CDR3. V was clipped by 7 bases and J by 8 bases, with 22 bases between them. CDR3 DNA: TGTGCCAGTACGGTTTCGGGGATTTGGGTGGGTACGCAGTATTTT. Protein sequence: CASTVSGIWVGTQYF. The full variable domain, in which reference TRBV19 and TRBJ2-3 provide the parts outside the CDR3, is DGGITQSPKYLFRKEGQNVTLSCEQNLNHDAMYWYRQDPGQGLRLIYYSQIVNDFQKGDIAEGYSVSREKKESFPLTVTSAQKNPTAFYLCASTVSGIWVGTQYFGPGTRLTVL.

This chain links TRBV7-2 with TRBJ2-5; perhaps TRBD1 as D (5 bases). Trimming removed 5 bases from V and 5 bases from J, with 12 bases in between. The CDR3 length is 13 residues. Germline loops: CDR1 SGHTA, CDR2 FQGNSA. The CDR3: CASSGPGYETQYF. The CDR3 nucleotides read TGTGCCAGCAGCGGACCAGGGTATGAGACCCAGTACTTC. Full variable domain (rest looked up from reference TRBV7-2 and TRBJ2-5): GAGVSQSPSNKVTEKGKDVELRCDPISGHTALYWYRQSLGQGLEFLIYFQGNSAPDKSGLPSDRFSAERTGGSVSTLTIQRTQQEDSAVYLCASSGPGYETQYFGPGTRLLVL.

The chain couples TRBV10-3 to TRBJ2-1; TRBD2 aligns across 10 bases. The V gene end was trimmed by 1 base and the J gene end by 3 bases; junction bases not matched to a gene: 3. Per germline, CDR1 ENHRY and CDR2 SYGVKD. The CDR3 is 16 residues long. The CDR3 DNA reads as TGTGCCATCAGTGAGTATAGCGGGGGGAACTACAATGAGCAGTTCTTC. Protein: CAISEYSGGNYNEQFF.

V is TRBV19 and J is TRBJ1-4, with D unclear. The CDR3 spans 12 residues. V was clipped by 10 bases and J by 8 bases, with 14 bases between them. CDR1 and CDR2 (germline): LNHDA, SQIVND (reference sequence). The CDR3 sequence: CATRSGNEKLFF. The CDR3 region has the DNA TGTGCCACCAGGAGCGGGAACGAAAAACTGTTTTTT. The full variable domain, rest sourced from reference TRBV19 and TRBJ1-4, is DGGITQSPKYLFRKEGQNVTLSCEQNLNHDAMYWYRQDPGQGLRLIYYSQIVNDFQKGDIAEGYSVSREKKESFPLTVTSAQKNPTAFYLCATRSGNEKLFFGSGTQLSVL.

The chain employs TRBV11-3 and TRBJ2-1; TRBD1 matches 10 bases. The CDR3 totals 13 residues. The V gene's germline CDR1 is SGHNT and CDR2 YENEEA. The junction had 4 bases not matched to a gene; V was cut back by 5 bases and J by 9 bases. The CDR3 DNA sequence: TGTGCCAGCAGCACAGGACAGGGGGGTGAGCAGTTCTTC. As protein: CASSTGQGGEQFF. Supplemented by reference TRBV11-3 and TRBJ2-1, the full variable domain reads EAGVVQSPRYKIIEKKQPVAFWCNPISGHNTLYWYLQNLGQGPELLIRYENEEAVDDSQLPKDRFSAERLKGVDSTLKIQPAELGDSAVYLCASSTGQGGEQFFGPGTRLTVL.

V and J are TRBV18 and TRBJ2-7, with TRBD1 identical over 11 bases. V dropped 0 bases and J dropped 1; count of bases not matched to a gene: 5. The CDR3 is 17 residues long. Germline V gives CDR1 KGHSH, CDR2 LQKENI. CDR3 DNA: TGTGCCAGCTCACCACCTCGAGGACAGGGGGCGTCCTACGAGCAGTACTTC. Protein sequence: CASSPPRGQGASYEQYF.

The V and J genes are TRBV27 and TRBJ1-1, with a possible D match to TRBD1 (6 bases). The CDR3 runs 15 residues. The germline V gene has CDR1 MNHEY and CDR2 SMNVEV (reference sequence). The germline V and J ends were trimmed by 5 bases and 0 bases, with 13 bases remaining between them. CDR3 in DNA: TGTGCCAGCAGTCCTAATACAGGGCTGAACACTGAAGCTTTCTTT. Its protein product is CASSPNTGLNTEAFF.

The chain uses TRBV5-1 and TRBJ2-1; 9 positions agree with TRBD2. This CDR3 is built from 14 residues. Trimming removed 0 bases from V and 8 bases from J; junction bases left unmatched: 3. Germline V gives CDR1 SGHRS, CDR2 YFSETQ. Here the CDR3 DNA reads TGCGCCAGCAGCTTGGGGACTAGCGTCGATGAGCAGTTCTTC. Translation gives CASSLGTSVDEQFF. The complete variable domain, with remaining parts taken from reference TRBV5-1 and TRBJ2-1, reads KAGVTQTPRYLIKTRGQQVTLSCSPISGHRSVSWYQQTPGQGLQFLFEYFSETQRNKGNFPGRFSGRQFSNSRSEMNVSTLELGDSALYLCASSLGTSVDEQFFGPGTRLTVL.

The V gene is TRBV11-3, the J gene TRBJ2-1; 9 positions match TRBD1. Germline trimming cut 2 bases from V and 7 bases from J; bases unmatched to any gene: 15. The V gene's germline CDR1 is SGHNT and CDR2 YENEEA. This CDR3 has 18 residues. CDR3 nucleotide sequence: TGTGCCAGCAGCTTAAGGGTCATCTGGGACAGGGAAGGTAATGAGCAGTTCTTC. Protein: CASSLRVIWDREGNEQFF.

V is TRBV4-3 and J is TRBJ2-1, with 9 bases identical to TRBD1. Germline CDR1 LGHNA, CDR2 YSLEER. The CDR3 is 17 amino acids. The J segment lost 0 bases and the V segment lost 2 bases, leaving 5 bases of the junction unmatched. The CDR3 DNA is TGCGCCAGCAGCCAAATGCGGACAGGGGACTCCTACAATGAGCAGTTCTTC. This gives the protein CASSQMRTGDSYNEQFF.

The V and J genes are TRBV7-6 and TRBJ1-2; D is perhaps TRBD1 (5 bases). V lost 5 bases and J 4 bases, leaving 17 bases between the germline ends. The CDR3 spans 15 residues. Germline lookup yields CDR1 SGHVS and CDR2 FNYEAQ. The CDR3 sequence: CASSPEEFRAYGYTF. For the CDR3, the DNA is TGTGCCAGCAGCCCCGAAGAGTTCAGGGCCTATGGCTACACCTTC. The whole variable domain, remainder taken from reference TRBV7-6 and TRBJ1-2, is GAGVSQSPRYKVTKRGQDVALRCDPISGHVSLYWYRQALGQGPEFLTYFNYEAQQDKSGLPNDRFSAERPEGSISTLTIQRTEQRDSAMYRCASSPEEFRAYGYTFGSGTRLTVV.

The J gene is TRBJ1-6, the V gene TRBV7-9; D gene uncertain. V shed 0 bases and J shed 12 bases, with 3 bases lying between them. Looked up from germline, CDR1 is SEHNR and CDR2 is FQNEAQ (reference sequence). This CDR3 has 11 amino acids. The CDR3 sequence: CASSLALPLHF. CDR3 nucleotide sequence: TGTGCCAGCAGCTTAGCCCTACCCCTCCACTTT.

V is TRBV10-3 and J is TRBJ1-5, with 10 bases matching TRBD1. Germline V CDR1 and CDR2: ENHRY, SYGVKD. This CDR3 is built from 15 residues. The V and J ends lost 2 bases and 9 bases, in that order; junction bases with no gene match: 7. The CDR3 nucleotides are TGTGCCATCAGTGAGGTGGGACAGGGGCTCGGGCCCCAGCATTTT. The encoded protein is CAISEVGQGLGPQHF.

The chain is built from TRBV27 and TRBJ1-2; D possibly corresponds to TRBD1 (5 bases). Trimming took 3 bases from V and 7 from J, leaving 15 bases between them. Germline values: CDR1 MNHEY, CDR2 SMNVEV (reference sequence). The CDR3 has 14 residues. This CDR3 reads CASSFSDMKRGYTF. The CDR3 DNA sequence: TGTGCCAGCAGTTTTTCGGACATGAAACGTGGCTACACCTTC.

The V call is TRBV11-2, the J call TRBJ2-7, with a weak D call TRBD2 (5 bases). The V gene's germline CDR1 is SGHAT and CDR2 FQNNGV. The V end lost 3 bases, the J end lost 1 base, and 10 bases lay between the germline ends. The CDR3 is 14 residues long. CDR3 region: CASSFNSDSYEQYV. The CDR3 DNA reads TGTGCCAGCAGCTTTAATAGCGATTCCTACGAGCAGTACGTC.

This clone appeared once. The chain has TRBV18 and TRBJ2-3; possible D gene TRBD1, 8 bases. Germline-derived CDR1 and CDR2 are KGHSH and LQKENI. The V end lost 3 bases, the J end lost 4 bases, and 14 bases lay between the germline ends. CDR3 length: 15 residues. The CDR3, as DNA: TGTGCCAGCTCACCCGACAGGGGAGGGTCAGATACGCAGTATTTT. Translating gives CASSPDRGGSDTQYF.

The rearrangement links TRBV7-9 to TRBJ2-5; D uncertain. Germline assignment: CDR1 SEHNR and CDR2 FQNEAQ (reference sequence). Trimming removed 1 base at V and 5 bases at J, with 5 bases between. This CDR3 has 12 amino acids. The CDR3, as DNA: TGTGCCAGCAGCTTAGAGAGTGAGACCCAGTACTTC. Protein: CASSLESETQYF.

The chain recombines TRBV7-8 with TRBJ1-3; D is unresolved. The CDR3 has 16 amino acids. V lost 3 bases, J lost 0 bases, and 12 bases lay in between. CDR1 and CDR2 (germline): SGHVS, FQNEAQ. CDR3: CASSFGEGNSGNTIYF. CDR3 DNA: TGTGCCAGCAGCTTCGGGGAGGGCAACTCTGGAAACACCATATATTTT.